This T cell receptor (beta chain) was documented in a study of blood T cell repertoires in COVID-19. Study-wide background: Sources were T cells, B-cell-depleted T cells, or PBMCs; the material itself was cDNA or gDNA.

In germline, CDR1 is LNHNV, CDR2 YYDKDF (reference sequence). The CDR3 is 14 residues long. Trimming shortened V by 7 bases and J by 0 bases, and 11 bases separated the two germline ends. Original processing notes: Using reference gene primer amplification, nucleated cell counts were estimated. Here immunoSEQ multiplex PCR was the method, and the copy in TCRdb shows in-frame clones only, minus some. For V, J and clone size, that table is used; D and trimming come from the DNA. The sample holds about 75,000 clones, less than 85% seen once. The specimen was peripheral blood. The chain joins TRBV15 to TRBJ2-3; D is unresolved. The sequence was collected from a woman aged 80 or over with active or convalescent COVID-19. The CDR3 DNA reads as TGTGCCACCACTAGTCGCAGTAGCACAGATACGCAGTATTTT. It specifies CATTSRSSTDTQYF.